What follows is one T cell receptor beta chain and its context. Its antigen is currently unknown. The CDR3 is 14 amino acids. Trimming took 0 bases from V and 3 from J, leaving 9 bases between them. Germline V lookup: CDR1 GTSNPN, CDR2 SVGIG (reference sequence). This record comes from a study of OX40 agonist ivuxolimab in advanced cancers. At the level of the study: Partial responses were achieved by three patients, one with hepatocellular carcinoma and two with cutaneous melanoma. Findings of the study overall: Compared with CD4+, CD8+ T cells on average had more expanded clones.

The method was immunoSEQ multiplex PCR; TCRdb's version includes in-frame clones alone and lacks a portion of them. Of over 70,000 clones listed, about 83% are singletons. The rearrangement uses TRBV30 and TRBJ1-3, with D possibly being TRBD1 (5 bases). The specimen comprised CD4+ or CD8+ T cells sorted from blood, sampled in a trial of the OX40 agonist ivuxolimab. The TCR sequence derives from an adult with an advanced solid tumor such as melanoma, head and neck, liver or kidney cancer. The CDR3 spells CAWSVGGFGNTIYF. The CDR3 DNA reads TGTGCCTGGAGTGTTGGGGGGTTTGGAAACACCATATATTTT.